This T cell receptor (beta chain) is drawn from a study of spatial heterogeneity in lung cancer. This clonotype occurred many times. Antigen specificity is unknown. General study findings and limits: Intratumoral expanded alpha and beta TCR counts were found to track tumor mutation counts.

MiXCR, applied by TCRdb to the 5' RACE reads, yields one record per CDR3 protein. In the table there are about 3,000 distinct CDR3 sequences, approximately 10% of which are singletons. Time point denoted: sample taken at primary tumor resection. The CDR3 has 12 amino acids. Germline V CDR1 and CDR2: MNHEY, SVGEGT. V was trimmed by 2 bases and J by 8 bases, leaving 6 bases between them. The sequence derives from a male donor with early-stage non-small cell lung cancer. The genes are TRBV6-2 or TRBV6-3 and TRBJ2-2; D perhaps matches TRBD2 (6 bases). This sample comprised lung tumor tissue, obtained at surgery. CDR3 residues: CASSYGGGELFF. The CDR3 region has the DNA TGTGCCAGCAGTTACGGGGGGGGGGAGCTGTTTTTT.